This T cell receptor (beta chain) came from a study of blood T cell repertoires in COVID-19. Study in general: Specimens from acute and convalescent COVID-19 originated in the United States, Italy and Spain. The analysed material was cDNA or gDNA that came from T cells, B-cell-depleted T cells, or PBMCs.

How the authors handled the data: For nucleated cells, counts were estimated from reference gene primer amplification. The repertoire was sequenced with immunoSEQ multiplex PCR; TCRdb's copy has only in-frame clones and lacks some. The V and J calls and clone size come from that table; D and trimming were worked out from the DNA. This sample has about 400,000 clones, with more than 85% found just once. The CDR3 is 14 residues long. In germline, CDR1 is GTSNPN, CDR2 SVGIG (reference sequence). J was trimmed by 3 bases and V by 4 bases; bases with no gene match: 7. The sample consisted of peripheral blood. The clonotype originates from a human donor in a cohort sampled during active COVID-19. The chain carries TRBV30 and TRBJ2-3; TRBD2 matches at 7 bases. The CDR3 DNA sequence: TGTGCCTGGACCCCCCGGGAGGAAACAGATACGCAGTATTTT. Its translation is CAWTPREETDTQYF.